Listed below are T cell receptor beta chains from one sample, sequenced in a study of molecular identifiers for immune sequencing clone quantification. A single record per CDR3 protein comes from TCRdb applying MiXCR to the PCR reads. The table includes some 93,000 distinct CDR3 sequences, around 20% detected once. Material: naive CD8+ T cells from blood, with Jurkat cell RNA spiked in. The receptors derive from a human donor in good health. Some libraries in this study had Jurkat cell RNA spiked in. Both conserved end residues are part of each CDR3.

>TRBJ2-3|TRBV19
CATQGGRATDTQYF
>TRBJ2-1|TRBV7-9
CASSPTVFTGSYNEQFF
>TRBJ2-7|TRBV6-5
CASSYGDEQYF
>TRBJ2-7|TRBV7-8
CASSPMPGTYEQYF
>TRBJ2-3|TRBV14
CASSPVAGGPDTQYF
>TRBJ2-2|TRBV7-9
CASSSLTGGAGGELFF
>TRBJ1-2|TRBV6-5
CASSYNELDYGYTF
>TRBJ2-7|TRBV29-1
CSVEDPETGGYEQYF
>TRBJ2-3|TRBV15
CATSRASVDTQYF
>TRBJ1-4|TRBV7-9
CASSFRAATNEKLFF
>TRBJ2-1|TRBV11-2
CASSLGGATNNEQFF
>TRBJ2-1|TRBV6-5
CACSWGNEQFF
>TRBJ2-7|TRBV27
CASSPLQGNEQYF
>TRBJ1-4|TRBV4-1
CASSQAMGNEKLVF
>TRBJ1-3|TRBV6-2/TRBV6-3
CASSRDGTSGNTIYF
>TRBJ2-7|TRBV21-1
CASSPRWGPSYEQYF
>TRBJ2-7|TRBV28
CASGPSGRLGEQYF
>TRBJ2-7|TRBV27
CASSPTGGTYEQYF
>TRBJ2-3|TRBV12-5
CASGLGIAGVGTDTQYF
>TRBJ2-3|TRBV12-3/TRBV12-4
CASSPTGGTDTQYF
>TRBJ1-2|TRBV27
CASRQDNNYGYTF
>TRBJ1-2|TRBV5-1
CASSLDHGYTF
>TRBJ2-3|TRBV5-6
CASNPGLGPDTQYF
>TRBJ2-2|TRBV30
CAWSDGQGYTGELFF
>TRBJ2-3|TRBV28
CASSFALAGGTDTQYF
>TRBJ1-5|TRBV19
CASSWGTRSNQPQHF
>TRBJ2-1|TRBV4-3
CASSQDRGNYNEQFF